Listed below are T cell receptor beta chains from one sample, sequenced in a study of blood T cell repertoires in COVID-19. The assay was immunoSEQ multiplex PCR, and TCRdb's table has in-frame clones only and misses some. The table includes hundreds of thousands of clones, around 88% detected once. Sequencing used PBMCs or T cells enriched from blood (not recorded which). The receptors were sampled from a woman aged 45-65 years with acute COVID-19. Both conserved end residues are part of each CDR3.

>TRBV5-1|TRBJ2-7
CASSLLAGNLYEQYF
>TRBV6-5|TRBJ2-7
CASSPGGSHEQYF
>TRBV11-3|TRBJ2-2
CASSIEGEGPTGELFF
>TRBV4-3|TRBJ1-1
CASSQQQGSAEAFF
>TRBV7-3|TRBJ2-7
CASSLLGQPEYEQYF
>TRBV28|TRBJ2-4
CASSLQGNIQYF
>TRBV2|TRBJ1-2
CASREYGYTF
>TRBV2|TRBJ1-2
CASAGTGGDRGYTF
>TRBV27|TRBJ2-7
CASSFNRDHEQYF
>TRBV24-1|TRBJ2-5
CATSVTSGDQYF
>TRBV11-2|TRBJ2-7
CASSFGGRSYEQYF
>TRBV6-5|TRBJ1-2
CATRTNPGYGYTF
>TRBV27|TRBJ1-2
CASSRGTYGYTF
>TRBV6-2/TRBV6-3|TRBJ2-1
CASSLRVRPPFF
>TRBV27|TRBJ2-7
CASSLGLTYEQYF
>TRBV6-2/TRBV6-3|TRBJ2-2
CASSYDTTGELFF
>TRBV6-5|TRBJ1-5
CASKRGQGPDQPQHF
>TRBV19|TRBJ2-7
CASSPGTAYEQYF
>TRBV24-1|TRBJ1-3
CATSDGGQGFVNTIYF
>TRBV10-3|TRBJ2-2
CATGLQSNTGELFF
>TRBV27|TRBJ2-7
CASSRGGADEQYF
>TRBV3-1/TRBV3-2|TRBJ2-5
CASSQVSRGETQYF
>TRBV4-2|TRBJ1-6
CASSQFSTGESPLHF
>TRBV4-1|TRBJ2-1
CASSQEEALSYNEQFF
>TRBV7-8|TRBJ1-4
CAASTGGREKLFF
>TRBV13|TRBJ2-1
CASSFYIAVPYNEQFF
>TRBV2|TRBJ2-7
CASSVQGAEYEQYF
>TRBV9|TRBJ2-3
CASSAGTPTRGATDTQYF
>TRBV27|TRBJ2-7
CASKTMGLGSYEQYF
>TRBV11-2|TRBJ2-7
CASSYTLGVLVGEQYF
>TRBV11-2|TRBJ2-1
CASSLGTSSYNEQFF